Below, 27 T cell receptor beta chains from the same sample are listed, as sequenced in a study of blood T cell repertoires in COVID-19. Assay used: immunoSEQ multiplex PCR; TCRdb lists only in-frame clones, some missing. The sample carries about 250,000 clones, around 80% recorded once. Material for sequencing was peripheral blood. These receptors were taken from an elderly man with acute or convalescent COVID-19.

CDR3 amino acids: CASSVATTSGFYNEQFF. The CDR3 region has the DNA TGTGCCAGCAGCGTAGCTACTACTAGCGGTTTCTACAATGAGCAGTTCTTC. The chain recombines TRBV9 with TRBJ2-1; TRBD2 matches 8 bases. V shed 0 bases and J 3 bases; nucleotides not matched to a gene: 8. The CDR3 totals 17 residues. CDR1 SGDLS and CDR2 YYNGEE come from the germline V gene.

The chain carries TRBV12-3 or TRBV12-4 and TRBJ2-1; the D gene is possibly TRBD1 (5 bases). This CDR3 has 12 amino acids. V shed 6 bases and J shed 4 bases, with 7 bases lying between them. CDR3 DNA sequence: TGTGCCAGCAGCCAGGGATACAATGAGCAGTTCTTC. Translation gives CASSQGYNEQFF.

The chain carries TRBV3-1 (or the pseudogene TRBV3-2) and TRBJ2-6; D may be TRBD2 (6 bases). Germline values: CDR1 LGHDT, CDR2 YNNKEL (reference sequence). Trimming stripped 1 base from V and 0 bases from J, with 19 bases between. This CDR3 contains 20 residues. The CDR3 is CASSQAWGRLGFSGANVLTF. The CDR3 DNA sequence: TGTGCCAGCAGCCAAGCTTGGGGACGACTAGGATTCTCTGGGGCCAACGTCCTGACTTTC.

V is TRBV24-1 and J is TRBJ2-1; 10 bases are shared with TRBD1. Germline trimming cut 3 bases from V and 6 bases from J; bases unmatched to any gene: 7. The CDR3 runs to 16 residues. The germline gives CDR1 KGHDR, CDR2 SFDVKD. The CDR3 nucleotides are TGTGCCACCAGTGATGCGGGGACAGGGGTAGGCAATGAGCAGTTCTTC. Its protein is CATSDAGTGVGNEQFF.

The chain couples TRBV30 to TRBJ2-7; 8 positions match TRBD1. The CDR3 totals 15 residues. Germline-derived CDR1 and CDR2 are GTSNPN and SVGIG (reference sequence). The trim removed 1 base at V and 9 bases at J, leaving 14 bases unmatched. The CDR3 sequence: CAWSERRGQGNAQYF. CDR3 nucleotides: TGTGCCTGGAGTGAAAGGAGAGGACAGGGTAACGCGCAGTACTTC.

V is TRBV4-2 and J is TRBJ1-4; 11 bases line up with TRBD1. This CDR3 spans 16 amino acids. J gave up 8 bases and V 5 bases, and 10 bases lay outside the gene matches. CDR1 is LGHNA and CDR2 is YNFKEQ in the germline V gene. The CDR3 sequence is CASSSRLDRGREKLFF. For the CDR3, the DNA is TGTGCCAGCAGCTCCCGGCTGGACAGGGGGCGCGAAAAACTGTTTTTT.

The chain employs TRBV5-4 and TRBJ1-6; D unresolved. The CDR3 loop spans 14 amino acids. CDR1 and CDR2 from the germline V gene are SGHNT and YYREEE (reference sequence). V shed 2 bases and J shed 10 bases, with 13 bases lying between them. The CDR3 sequence is CASSLAGLGSPLHF. CDR3 nucleotide sequence: TGTGCCAGCAGCTTAGCGGGGTTGGGCTCACCCCTCCACTTT.

This clone has only a few counts. V gene TRBV7-3 combines with J gene TRBJ1-2; 7 bases align to TRBD1. The V and J ends lost 6 bases and 7 bases, in that order; junction bases with no gene match: 8. Germline CDR1 is SGHTA and CDR2 is FQGTGA. The CDR3 sequence is 13 residues long. As DNA, the CDR3 is TGTGCCAGCAGTCCAGACAGGGAGAGTGGCTACACCTTC. This encodes CASSPDRESGYTF.

The chain joins TRBV11-2 to TRBJ2-7, with 8 bases aligning to TRBD1. V lost 5 bases, J lost 2 bases, and 17 bases stayed unmatched. The CDR3 length is 18 residues. The germline V gene has CDR1 SGHAT and CDR2 FQNNGV. For the CDR3, the DNA is TGTGCCAGCAGCCCCTCCCCGTCCGTGAGACAGGGGACCTACGAGCAGTACTTC. This sequence encodes CASSPSPSVRQGTYEQYF.

The chain carries TRBV6-1 and TRBJ2-5; D is unclear. This CDR3 is built from 16 residues. V lost 2 bases, J lost 5 bases, and 18 bases lay in between. Germline V gene sequence: CDR1 MNHNS, CDR2 SASEGT. The CDR3 loop is CASSERSSSTLETQYF. The CDR3 DNA sequence: TGTGCCAGCAGTGAAAGATCAAGTTCGACTCTGGAGACCCAGTACTTC.

The chain employs TRBV27 and TRBJ2-7; D possibly corresponds to TRBD1 (6 bases). Germline V CDR1 and CDR2: MNHEY, SMNVEV (reference sequence). The CDR3 extends over 17 amino acids. Trimming pared 5 bases from V and 1 base from J, leaving 21 bases between. The CDR3 DNA reads as TGTGCCAGCAGTCCGAAGACCGGGACACTGATGTCCTACGAGCAGTACTTC. Its translation is CASSPKTGTLMSYEQYF.

This chain links TRBV24-1 with TRBJ2-7; D is possibly TRBD1 (6 bases). The germline CDR1 and CDR2 sequences are KGHDR and SFDVKD. The CDR3 length is 12 residues. The ends were cut back, 3 bases at V and 7 bases at J, with 9 bases in the middle. The CDR3 coding sequence is TGTGCCACCAGTGATCCAGGGGTTGAGCAGTACTTC. Translated: CATSDPGVEQYF.

This sequence joins TRBV28 and TRBJ2-3; tentatively, D is TRBD2 (5 bases). Germline CDR1 is MDHEN and CDR2 is SYDVKM. Between the trimmed V and J ends, which lost 4 bases and 0 bases, there was a span of 14 bases. The CDR3 has 16 amino acids. CDR3 nucleotides: TGTGCCAGCAGTTCTCCTAGCCCCTCTAGCACAGATACGCAGTATTTT. It is translated as CASSSPSPSSTDTQYF.

The chain employs TRBV23-1 and TRBJ1-1, with D unclear. TRBV23-1 is an ORF, and what it does is uncertain. The CDR3 has 12 amino acids. With 5 bases removed from V and 4 bases from J, the gap between germline ends came to 8 bases. The CDR3 sequence is CASSVGGTEAFF. CDR3 nucleotide sequence: TGCGCCAGCAGTGTTGGAGGCACTGAAGCTTTCTTT.

This clone occurred once. The chain recombines TRBV7-9 with TRBJ2-1; D unclear. Per germline, CDR1 SEHNR and CDR2 FQNEAQ (reference sequence). The CDR3 is made up of 16 amino acids. V was cut by 0 bases and J by 0 bases, with 9 bases left in between. This CDR3 is CASSLAAQISYNEQFF. The CDR3 DNA reads TGTGCCAGCAGCTTAGCGGCCCAGATCTCCTACAATGAGCAGTTCTTC.

The chain links TRBV14 to TRBJ2-5; 7 positions agree with TRBD1. Germline CDR1 SGHDN, CDR2 FVKESK. This CDR3 spans 15 amino acids. The junction had 10 bases not matched to a gene; V was cut back by 2 bases and J by 7 bases. DNA for the CDR3: TGTGCCAGCAGCCAATACGCCGGACAGGCGGGGACCCAGTACTTC. Its translation is CASSQYAGQAGTQYF.

The chain carries TRBV12-1 and TRBJ2-7; TRBD1, as called in the table, went unchecked against the DNA. TRBV12-1 is a listed pseudogene. The CDR3 is 14 amino acids. The chain's CDR3 is CASNLGQGLLEQYF. As DNA, the CDR3 is TGTGCCAGCAACCTGGGACAGGGGCTTTTGGAGCAGTACTTC.

The V call is TRBV2, the J call TRBJ1-4; tentative D call: TRBD1 (5 bases). CDR3 length: 14 residues. From germline, CDR1 is SNHLY and CDR2 FYNNEI. Trimming took 4 bases from V and 1 from J, leaving 7 bases between them. CDR3 sequence reads: CASSADRTNEKLFF. The DNA of the CDR3 is TGTGCCAGCAGTGCCGACAGAACTAATGAAAAACTGTTTTTT.

The gene calls are TRBV5-1 and TRBJ1-5; D not certain. This CDR3 spans 11 amino acids. Per the germline V gene, CDR1 is SGHRS and CDR2 is YFSETQ. V gave up 2 bases and J gave up 8 bases, with 5 bases separating them. Here the CDR3 DNA reads TGCGCCAGCAGCTTCCCTAAGCCCCAGCATTTT. Amino acids: CASSFPKPQHF. The whole variable domain, filled in from reference TRBV5-1 and TRBJ1-5, reads KAGVTQTPRYLIKTRGQQVTLSCSPISGHRSVSWYQQTPGQGLQFLFEYFSETQRNKGNFPGRFSGRQFSNSRSEMNVSTLELGDSALYLCASSFPKPQHFGDGTRLSIL.

The V call is TRBV10-3, the J call TRBJ2-7, with 10 positions matching TRBD2. The CDR3 has 17 amino acids. V lost 6 bases and J lost 2; bases outside the gene matches: 13. The germline gives CDR1 ENHRY, CDR2 SYGVKD. The CDR3 sequence is CAIRRGGTSGATYEQYF. In DNA form, the CDR3 reads TGTGCCATCAGGAGAGGGGGAACTAGCGGGGCAACCTACGAGCAGTACTTC.

The chain employs TRBV19 and TRBJ1-5; 9 bases fit TRBD1. Germline V gene sequence: CDR1 LNHDA, CDR2 SQIVND (reference sequence). V lost 6 bases and J lost 4; bases outside the gene matches: 4. The CDR3 extends over 14 amino acids. The CDR3 loop is CASRGQGPNQPQHF. CDR3 nucleotides: TGTGCCAGTAGGGGACAGGGACCGAATCAGCCCCAGCATTTT.

As concerns this clone: The sample has other DNA sequences that encode this CDR3 too. The V and J genes are TRBV9 and TRBJ2-7; D is perhaps TRBD2 (6 bases). Germline lookup yields CDR1 SGDLS and CDR2 YYNGEE. CDR3 length: 14 amino acids. Trimming cost V 2 bases and J 0 bases, with 9 bases left between them. CDR3 loop: CASSVGGSSYEQYF. DNA for the CDR3: TGTGCCAGCAGCGTCGGGGGTAGCTCCTACGAGCAGTACTTC.

This clone was recorded only once. In DNA, the CDR3 is TGTGCCTGGAGAACTAGCGGGGGGTACAATGAGCAGTTCTTC. Its protein product is CAWRTSGGYNEQFF. This chain links TRBV30 with TRBJ2-1; TRBD2 matches 12 bases. Germline lookup yields CDR1 GTSNPN and CDR2 SVGIG (reference sequence). The CDR3 length is 14 residues. Germline trimming cut 3 bases from V and 4 bases from J; bases unmatched to any gene: 1.

V is TRBV5-1 and J is TRBJ2-5; the D gene is possibly TRBD2 (5 bases). Trimming pared 1 base from V and 5 bases from J, leaving 9 bases between. Germline values: CDR1 SGHRS, CDR2 YFSETQ. CDR3 length: 13 residues. The CDR3 here is CASSLSGSETQYF. The CDR3 coding sequence is TGCGCCAGCAGCTTGTCTGGGAGTGAGACCCAGTACTTC.

A single count supports this clone. The chain recombines TRBV18 with TRBJ1-5; 12 nucleotides match TRBD1. Germline V gene sequence: CDR1 KGHSH, CDR2 LQKENI. Losses at the gene ends were 3 bases for V and 8 bases for J; bases not matched to a gene: 5. There are 15 residues in the CDR3. CDR3 in DNA: TGTGCCAGCTCACCCGGGACAGGGGGCGGCGAGCCCCAGCATTTT. It specifies CASSPGTGGGEPQHF.

This chain joins TRBV7-2 and TRBJ2-5, with 12 nucleotides matching TRBD1. The V gene's germline CDR1 is SGHTA and CDR2 FQGNSA. The CDR3 consists of 16 residues. The V segment lost 5 bases and the J segment 5 bases; nucleotides outside the gene matches: 9. This CDR3 reads CASSTTGTGGAETQYF. The CDR3, as DNA: TGTGCCAGCAGCACCACCGGGACAGGGGGCGCGGAGACCCAGTACTTC.

This chain connects TRBV5-4 to TRBJ2-4; 12 bases agree with TRBD1. The CDR3 is made up of 16 amino acids. The V segment lost 4 bases and the J segment 1 base; nucleotides outside the gene matches: 3. Germline values: CDR1 SGHNT, CDR2 YYREEE (reference sequence). The CDR3 loop is CASSPGQGAAKNIQYF. DNA for the CDR3: TGTGCCAGCAGCCCGGGACAGGGGGCTGCCAAAAACATTCAGTACTTC.